This T cell receptor (beta chain) was obtained from a study of T cell responses to AZD1222 COVID-19 vaccine. The study's findings and limits: The donor cohort was predominantly white British with a female majority, and clonal diversity may have been underestimated. Among those given AZD1222, only six were seropositive at baseline. Unmutated variant regions reportedly attract nearly half of all spike-specific TCRs.

The assay was immunoSEQ multiplex PCR, and TCRdb's table has in-frame clones only and misses some. This table holds 92,000 or so clones, approximately 90% found once. In the case of this clone: Its antigen is not identified.

V lost 0 bases and J lost 7, with 12 bases in between. The germline V gene has CDR1 MNHEY and CDR2 SVGAGI. The CDR3 covers 14 residues. This sample comprised peripheral blood, obtained on day 0 of AZD1222 vaccination. The source is an adult in good health. J is TRBJ1-1 and V is TRBV6-5; D might be TRBD1 (5 bases). CDR3 amino acids: CASSYSRQRGEAFF. CDR3 DNA sequence: TGTGCCAGCAGTTACTCGCGACAGCGGGGTGAAGCTTTCTTT.